This entry features one T cell receptor beta chain sequence. This sample was taken from a study of shared clonotypes between healthy human individuals. This CDR3 spans 15 amino acids. The V gene lost 5 bases and the J gene lost 5 bases, with 19 bases spanning the gap. Germline-derived CDR1 and CDR2 are MDHEN and SYDVKM. The assay was immunoSEQ multiplex PCR, and TCRdb's table has in-frame clones only and misses some. The sample shows about 1.1 million clones, roughly 80% of them seen only once. This clonotype was sampled from a young man in good health. Some clones in this sample may be carry-over from other donors' samples. V usage is TRBV28 and J usage is TRBJ2-7; D is perhaps TRBD2 (6 bases). The sequenced material came from memory CD4+ T cells from PBMCs. As for subset: CD45RA-negative fraction. CDR3 residues: CASSGAGRELDEQYF. In DNA form, the CDR3 reads TGTGCCAGCAGTGGGGCTGGACGGGAGTTGGACGAGCAGTACTTC.